This section outlines one T cell receptor beta chain sequence together with its context. Sequenced by immunoSEQ multiplex PCR; TCRdb stores in-frame clones only, minus some. The table records fewer than 350,000 clones, 85% to 90% of them present only once. These data belong to a study of blood T cell repertoires in COVID-19. Background on the study: The cDNA or gDNA used as material had been derived from T cells, B-cell-depleted T cells, or PBMCs.

CDR1 is SNHLY and CDR2 is FYNNEI in the germline V gene. The CDR3 is 13 residues long. V trimming: 8 bases; J trimming: 2 bases; junction bases outside the gene matches: 5. The chain uses TRBV2 and TRBJ1-2; the match to TRBD1 covers 7 bases. The TCR was taken from a woman aged 25 to 39 with COVID-19, enrolled during active disease. Sequencing was carried out using peripheral blood. This CDR3 is CASQGGANYGYTF. CDR3 sequence (DNA): TGTGCCAGCCAAGGGGGCGCAAACTATGGCTACACCTTC.